The 14 T cell receptor beta chains reported below all come from one sample, sequenced in a study of blood T cell repertoires in COVID-19. TCRdb's copy holds only in-frame clones and misses some; the assay was immunoSEQ multiplex PCR. The top ten clones hold about 9.4% of a sample with approximately 180,000 clones, about 85% of them seen once. Material for sequencing was peripheral blood. The receptor set was obtained from a woman aged 80 or older with acute or convalescent COVID-19.

This clone was seen a single time. The chain employs TRBV24-1 and TRBJ1-1, with 12 bases that match TRBD1. V lost 4 bases to trimming and J lost 7 bases; unmatched junction nucleotides: 6. The CDR3 is 15 residues long. Germline values: CDR1 KGHDR, CDR2 SFDVKD. CDR3: CATSDAGQGAGEAFF. CDR3 DNA sequence: TGTGCCACCAGTGACGCGGGACAGGGGGCGGGTGAAGCTTTCTTT.

This sequence joins TRBV9 and TRBJ2-1, with 14 bases matching TRBD2. Germline trimming cut 2 bases from V and 7 bases from J; bases unmatched to any gene: 5. Germline V CDR1 and CDR2: SGDLS, YYNGEE. The CDR3 runs 16 residues. DNA of the CDR3: TGTGCCAGCAGCGTGGGGACTAGCGGGAGTGGAAATGAGCAGTTCTTC. Residues: CASSVGTSGSGNEQFF.

The chain has TRBV7-2 and TRBJ2-5; D gene uncertain. The germline V and J ends were trimmed by 6 bases and 2 bases, with 10 bases remaining between them. Germline V gene sequence: CDR1 SGHTA, CDR2 FQGNSA. This CDR3 comprises 13 residues. This chain's CDR3 is CASSIPGQETQYF. CDR3 nucleotide sequence: TGTGCCAGCAGTATCCCCGGGCAAGAGACCCAGTACTTC.

This rearrangement joins TRBV5-1 to TRBJ2-7; TRBD1 matches 10 bases. The CDR3 sequence is 14 residues long. Losses at the gene ends were 0 bases for V and 6 bases for J; bases not matched to a gene: 3. Germline V gene lookup returns CDR1 SGHRS and CDR2 YFSETQ. CDR3 bases: TGCGCCAGCAGCTTGGGACAGGGGGCGACCGAGCAGTACTTC. This translates into CASSLGQGATEQYF.

The rearrangement links TRBV27 to TRBJ1-1, with TRBD1 matching 9 bases. V trimming: 3 bases; J trimming: 5 bases; junction bases outside the gene matches: 10. The CDR3 consists of 16 residues. The germline V gene has CDR1 MNHEY and CDR2 SMNVEV (reference sequence). This chain's CDR3 is CASSFSEGQGWTEAFF. The CDR3 DNA is TGTGCCAGCAGTTTCTCGGAAGGACAGGGGTGGACTGAAGCTTTCTTT.

This chain connects TRBV6-2 or TRBV6-3 to TRBJ2-2; perhaps TRBD2 as D (5 bases). The germline V gene encodes CDR1 MNHEY and CDR2 SVGEGT. The V and J ends lost 0 bases and 6 bases respectively, with 14 bases between them. The CDR3 totals 16 residues. The CDR3 loop is CASSYSRGVASGELFF. CDR3 bases: TGTGCCAGCAGTTACTCACGGGGTGTCGCCTCCGGGGAGCTGTTTTTT.

V gene TRBV27 combines with J gene TRBJ2-7; D possibly corresponds to TRBD2 (5 bases). Germline CDR1 and CDR2: MNHEY and SMNVEV (reference sequence). The CDR3 contains 13 residues. V was pared by 6 bases and J by 3 bases, with 12 bases between. CDR3 residues: CASSPVGGYEQYF. The CDR3 coding sequence is TGTGCCAGCAGCCCCGTCGGAGGCTACGAGCAGTACTTC.

This rearrangement joins TRBV12-5 to TRBJ2-5; D possibly corresponds to TRBD1 (6 bases). CDR1 is LGHNT, CDR2 FRNRAP, per germline. The CDR3 is 15 residues long. V was pared by 7 bases and J by 4 bases, with 19 bases between. The CDR3 DNA reads as TGTGCTAGTGCCCGGCGGCAGGGGACCCGAGAGACCCAGTACTTC. It translates to CASARRQGTRETQYF.

The rearrangement links TRBV5-1 to TRBJ1-2; no definite D call. The CDR3 spans 14 residues. From germline, CDR1 is SGHRS and CDR2 YFSETQ. V gave up 0 bases and J gave up 0 bases, with 6 bases separating them. CDR3 in amino acids: CASSLATANYGYTF. DNA of the CDR3: TGCGCCAGCAGCTTGGCCACGGCTAACTATGGCTACACCTTC.

The chain couples TRBV18 to TRBJ2-7; 8 bases line up with TRBD1. The CDR3 runs to 14 residues. V shed 3 bases, J shed 6 bases, and the junction held 7 bases outside the gene matches. Germline loops: CDR1 KGHSH, CDR2 LQKENI. The CDR3, as DNA: TGTGCCAGCTCACCCCAACTGCAGGGGGCCGAGCAGTACTTC. Its protein product is CASSPQLQGAEQYF.

The chain uses TRBV2 and TRBJ1-5; the D gene is possibly TRBD1 (5 bases). CDR1 and CDR2 from the germline V gene are SNHLY and FYNNEI. The CDR3 spans 15 residues. V gave up 1 base and J gave up 0 bases, with 7 bases separating them. CDR3: CASSEGQGSNQPQHF. For the CDR3, the DNA is TGTGCCAGCAGTGAAGGGCAGGGTAGCAATCAGCCCCAGCATTTT.

The rearrangement links TRBV7-9 to TRBJ1-4; 12 bases fit TRBD1. This CDR3 is 15 amino acids long. CDR1 SEHNR and CDR2 FQNEAQ come from the germline V gene (reference sequence). V lost 11 bases and J lost 7; bases outside the gene matches: 11. As DNA, the CDR3 is TGTGCCGGGGGGACAGGGGGCGGAGTGATTGAAAAACTGTTTTTT. It codes for CAGGTGGGVIEKLFF. The whole variable domain, filled in from reference TRBV7-9 and TRBJ1-4, reads DTGVSQNPRHKITKRGQNVTFRCDPISEHNRLYWYRQTLGQGPEFLTYFQNEAQLEKSRLLSDRFSAERPKGSFSTLEIQRTEQGDSAMYLCAGGTGGGVIEKLFFGSGTQLSVL.

The V gene is TRBV11-3, the J gene TRBJ2-7; D is unresolved. The germline CDR1 and CDR2 sequences are SGHNT and YENEEA. Trimming cost V 1 base and J 2 bases, with 6 bases left between them. The length of the CDR3 is 13 residues. The CDR3 protein is CASSLAPPYEQYF. CDR3 bases: TGTGCCAGCAGCTTAGCTCCCCCCTACGAGCAGTACTTC.

The gene calls are TRBV19 and TRBJ1-1; D not certain. The CDR3 consists of 15 residues. Germline assignment: CDR1 LNHDA and CDR2 SQIVND (reference sequence). Between the trimmed V and J ends, which lost 7 bases and 0 bases, there was a span of 15 bases. CDR3: CASMEGGRLNTEAFF. The CDR3 DNA is TGTGCCAGTATGGAGGGAGGGAGACTGAACACTGAAGCTTTCTTT.